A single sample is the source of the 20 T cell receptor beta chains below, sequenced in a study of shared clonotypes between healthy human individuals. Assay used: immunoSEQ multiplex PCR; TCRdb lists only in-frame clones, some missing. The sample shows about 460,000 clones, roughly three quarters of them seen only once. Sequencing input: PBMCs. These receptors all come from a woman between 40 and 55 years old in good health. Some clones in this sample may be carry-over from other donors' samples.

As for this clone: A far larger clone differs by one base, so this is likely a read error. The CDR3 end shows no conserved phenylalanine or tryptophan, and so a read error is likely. This CDR3 reads CASSLGAGLGEQYL. The CDR3 DNA reads TGTGCCAGCAGCTTGGGGGCAGGGTTGGGCGAGCAGTACCTC. The J gene is TRBJ2-7, the V gene TRBV5-4, with D possibly matching TRBD1 (5 bases). The length of the CDR3 is 14 residues. V was trimmed by 0 bases and J by 6 bases, leaving 13 bases between them. Per the germline V gene, CDR1 is SGHNT and CDR2 is YYREEE (reference sequence).

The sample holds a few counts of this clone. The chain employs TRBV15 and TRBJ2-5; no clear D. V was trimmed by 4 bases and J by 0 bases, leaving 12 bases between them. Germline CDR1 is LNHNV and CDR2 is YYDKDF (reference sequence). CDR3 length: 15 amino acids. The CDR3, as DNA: TGTGCCACCAGCACGATGGGCGGAAACCAAGAGACCCAGTACTTC. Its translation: CATSTMGGNQETQYF.

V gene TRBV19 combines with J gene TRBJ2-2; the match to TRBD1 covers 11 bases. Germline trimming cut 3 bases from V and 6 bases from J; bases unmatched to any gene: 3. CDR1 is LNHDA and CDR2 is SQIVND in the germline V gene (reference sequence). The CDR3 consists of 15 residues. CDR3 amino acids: CASSMGQGGPGELFF. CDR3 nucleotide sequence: TGTGCCAGTAGTATGGGACAGGGGGGGCCCGGGGAGCTGTTTTTT.

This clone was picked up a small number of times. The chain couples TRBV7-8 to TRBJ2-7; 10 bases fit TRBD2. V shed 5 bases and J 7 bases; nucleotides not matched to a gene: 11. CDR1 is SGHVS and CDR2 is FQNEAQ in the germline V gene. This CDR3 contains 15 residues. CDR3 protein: CASSPQAGGPGEQYF. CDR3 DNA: TGTGCCAGCAGCCCTCAAGCGGGAGGGCCGGGTGAGCAGTACTTC.

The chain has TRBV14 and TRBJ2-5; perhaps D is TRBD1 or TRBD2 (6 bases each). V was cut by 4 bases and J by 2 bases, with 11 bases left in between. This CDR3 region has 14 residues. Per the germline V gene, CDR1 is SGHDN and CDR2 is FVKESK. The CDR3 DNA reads TGTGCCAGCAGCCTCGGAGGGGGACAAGAGACCCAGTACTTC. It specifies CASSLGGGQETQYF.

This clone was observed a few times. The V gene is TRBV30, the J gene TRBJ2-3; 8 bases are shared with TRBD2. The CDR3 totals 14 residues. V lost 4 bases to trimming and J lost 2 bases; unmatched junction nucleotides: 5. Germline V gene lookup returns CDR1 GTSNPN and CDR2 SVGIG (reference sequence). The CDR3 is CAWTPGRVTDTQYF. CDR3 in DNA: TGTGCCTGGACCCCCGGGAGGGTCACAGATACGCAGTATTTT. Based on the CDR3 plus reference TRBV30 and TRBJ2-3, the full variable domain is SQTIHQWPATLVQPVGSPLSLECTVEGTSNPNLYWYRQAAGRGLQLLFYSVGIGQISSEVPQNLSASRPQDRQFILSSKKLLLSDSGFYLCAWTPGRVTDTQYFGPGTRLTVL.

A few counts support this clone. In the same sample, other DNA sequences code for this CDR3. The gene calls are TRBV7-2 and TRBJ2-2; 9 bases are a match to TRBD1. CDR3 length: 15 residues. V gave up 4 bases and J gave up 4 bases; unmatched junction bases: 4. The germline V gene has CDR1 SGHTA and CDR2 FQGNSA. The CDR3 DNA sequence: TGTGCCAGCAGCTCCAGACAGGGGGGCACCGGGGAGCTGTTTTTT. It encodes CASSSRQGGTGELFF.

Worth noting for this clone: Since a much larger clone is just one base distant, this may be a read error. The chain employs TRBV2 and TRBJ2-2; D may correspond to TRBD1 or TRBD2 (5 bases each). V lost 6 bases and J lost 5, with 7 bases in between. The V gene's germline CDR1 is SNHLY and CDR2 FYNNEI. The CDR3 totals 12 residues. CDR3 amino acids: CASRWGTGELFF. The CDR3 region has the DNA TGTGCCAGCAGATGGGGGACCGGGGAGCTGTTTTTT.

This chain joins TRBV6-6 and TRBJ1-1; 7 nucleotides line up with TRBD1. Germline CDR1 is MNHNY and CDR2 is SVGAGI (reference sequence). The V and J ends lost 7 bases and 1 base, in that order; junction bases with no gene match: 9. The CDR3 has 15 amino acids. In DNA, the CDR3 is TGTGCCAGCACTATAGGGGGCCCGGGGAACACTGAAGCTTTCTTT. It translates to CASTIGGPGNTEAFF.

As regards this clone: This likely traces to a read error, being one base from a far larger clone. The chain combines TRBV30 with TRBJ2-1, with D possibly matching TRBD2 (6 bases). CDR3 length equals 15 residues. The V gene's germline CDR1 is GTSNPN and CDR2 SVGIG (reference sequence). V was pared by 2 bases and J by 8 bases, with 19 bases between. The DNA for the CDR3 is TGTGCCTGGAGTTCCGGGGCTAGCGAGGGCGATGAGCAGTTCTTC. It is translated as CAWSSGASEGDEQFF. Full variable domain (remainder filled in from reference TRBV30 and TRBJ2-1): SQTIHQWPATLVQPVGSPLSLECTVEGTSNPNLYWYRQAAGRGLQLLFYSVGIGQISSEVPQNLSASRPQDRQFILSSKKLLLSDSGFYLCAWSSGASEGDEQFFGPGTRLTVL.

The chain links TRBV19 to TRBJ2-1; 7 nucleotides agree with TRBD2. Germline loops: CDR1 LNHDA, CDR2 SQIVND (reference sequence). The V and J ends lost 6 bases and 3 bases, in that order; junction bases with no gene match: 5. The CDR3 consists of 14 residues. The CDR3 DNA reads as TGTGCCAGTAGCGGTAGCGGGTACTACAATGAGCAGTTCTTC. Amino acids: CASSGSGYYNEQFF.

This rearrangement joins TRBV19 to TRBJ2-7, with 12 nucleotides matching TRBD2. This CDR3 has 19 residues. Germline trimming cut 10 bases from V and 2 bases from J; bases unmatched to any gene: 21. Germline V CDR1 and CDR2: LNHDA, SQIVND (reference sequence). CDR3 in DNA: TGTGCCATCCCTACGTGTAATCTAGCGGGAGGGTACCACACCTACGAGCAGTACTTC. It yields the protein CAIPTCNLAGGYHTYEQYF.

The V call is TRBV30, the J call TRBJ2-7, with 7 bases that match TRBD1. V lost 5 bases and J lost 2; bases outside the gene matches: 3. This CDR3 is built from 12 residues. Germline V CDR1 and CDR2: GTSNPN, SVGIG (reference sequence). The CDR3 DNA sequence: TGTGCCTGGGACAGGGCCCCCTACGAGCAGTACTTC. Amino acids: CAWDRAPYEQYF.

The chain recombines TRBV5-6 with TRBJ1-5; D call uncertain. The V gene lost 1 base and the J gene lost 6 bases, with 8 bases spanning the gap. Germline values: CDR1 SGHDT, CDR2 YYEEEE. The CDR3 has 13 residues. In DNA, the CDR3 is TGTGCCAGCAGCTTGTCATGGGGTCAGCCCCAGCATTTT. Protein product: CASSLSWGQPQHF. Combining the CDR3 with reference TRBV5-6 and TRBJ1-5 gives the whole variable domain DAGVTQSPTHLIKTRGQQVTLRCSPKSGHDTVSWYQQALGQGPQFIFQYYEEEERQRGNFPDRFSGHQFPNYSSELNVNALLLGDSALYLCASSLSWGQPQHFGDGTRLSIL.

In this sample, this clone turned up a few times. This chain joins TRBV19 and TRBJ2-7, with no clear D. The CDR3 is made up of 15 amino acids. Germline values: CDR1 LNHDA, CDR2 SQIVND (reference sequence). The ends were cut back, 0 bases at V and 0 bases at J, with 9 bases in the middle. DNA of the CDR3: TGTGCCAGTAGTATAGAGGTGGGCAGCTCCTACGAGCAGTACTTC. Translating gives CASSIEVGSSYEQYF.

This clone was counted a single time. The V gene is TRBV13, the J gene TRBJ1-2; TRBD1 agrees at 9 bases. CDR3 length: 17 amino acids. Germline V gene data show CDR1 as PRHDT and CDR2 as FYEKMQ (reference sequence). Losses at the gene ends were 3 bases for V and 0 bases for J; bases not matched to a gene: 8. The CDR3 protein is CASSFPGQGATNYGYTF. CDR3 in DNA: TGTGCCAGCAGCTTCCCGGGACAGGGAGCTACTAACTATGGCTACACCTTC. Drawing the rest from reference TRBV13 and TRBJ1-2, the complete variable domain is AAGVIQSPRHLIKEKRETATLKCYPIPRHDTVYWYQQGPGQDPQFLISFYEKMQSDKGSIPDRFSAQQFSDYHSELNMSSLELGDSALYFCASSFPGQGATNYGYTFGSGTRLTVV.

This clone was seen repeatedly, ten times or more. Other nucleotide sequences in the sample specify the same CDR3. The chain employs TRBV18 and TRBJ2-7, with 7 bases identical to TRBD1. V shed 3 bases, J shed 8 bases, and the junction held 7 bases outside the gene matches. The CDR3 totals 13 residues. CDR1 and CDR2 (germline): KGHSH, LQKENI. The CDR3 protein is CASSPFQGEKQYF. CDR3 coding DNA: TGTGCCAGCTCACCTTTTCAGGGGGAGAAGCAGTACTTC. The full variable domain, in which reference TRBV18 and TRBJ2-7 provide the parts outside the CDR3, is NAGVMQNPRHLVRRRGQEARLRCSPMKGHSHVYWYRQLPEEGLKFMVYLQKENIIDESGMPKERFSAEFPKEGPSILRIQQVVRGDSAAYFCASSPFQGEKQYFGPGTRLTVT.

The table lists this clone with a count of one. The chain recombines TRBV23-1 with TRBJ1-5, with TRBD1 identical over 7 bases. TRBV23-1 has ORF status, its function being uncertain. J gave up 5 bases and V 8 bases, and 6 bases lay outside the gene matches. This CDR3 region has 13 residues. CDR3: CASRDSPDQPQHF. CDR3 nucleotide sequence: TGCGCCAGCCGGGACAGCCCTGATCAGCCCCAGCATTTT.

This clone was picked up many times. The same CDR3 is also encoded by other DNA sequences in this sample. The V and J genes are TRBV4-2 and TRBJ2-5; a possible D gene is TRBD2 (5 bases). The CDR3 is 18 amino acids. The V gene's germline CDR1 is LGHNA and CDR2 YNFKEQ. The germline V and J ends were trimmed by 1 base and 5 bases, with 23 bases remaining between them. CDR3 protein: CASSQGSLAASRGETQYF. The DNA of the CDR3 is TGTGCCAGCAGCCAAGGGAGTTTGGCGGCTTCCCGCGGGGAGACCCAGTACTTC.

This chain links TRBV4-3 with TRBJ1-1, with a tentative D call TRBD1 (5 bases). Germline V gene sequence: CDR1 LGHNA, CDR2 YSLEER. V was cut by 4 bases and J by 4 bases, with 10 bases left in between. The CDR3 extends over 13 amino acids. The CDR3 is CASSLGGSTEAFF. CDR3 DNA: TGCGCCAGCAGCCTGGGGGGGAGCACTGAAGCTTTCTTT.